This TCR beta chain comes out of a study of shared clonotypes between healthy human individuals. From germline, CDR1 is SGDLS and CDR2 YYNGEE. Trimming pared 3 bases from V and 6 bases from J, leaving 12 bases between. This CDR3 region has 13 residues. This clone turned up a few times. Generated by immunoSEQ multiplex PCR, the TCRdb table keeps only in-frame clones and is missing some. The table includes approximately 940,000 clones, over 60% detected once. The chain links TRBV9 to TRBJ1-2; D is uncertain. Sequenced input: memory CD4+ T cells sorted from blood. Regarding subset: CD45RA-negative fraction. The sequence was obtained from a man younger than 30 in good health. The CDR3 is CASSAREGHGYTF. CDR3 sequence (DNA): TGTGCCAGCAGCGCCCGGGAAGGTCATGGCTACACCTTC.